The 28 T cell receptor beta chains in this list originate from one sample, sequenced in a study of regulatory T cells in long-lasting Graves disease. The time point is: persistent/refractory GD, antithyroid drugs over 5 years with positive TRAb. The TCR library was prepared using RNA isolated from PBMCs. Sequencing libraries for TCR beta were prepared with iRepertoire HTBI primers and Arm-PCR of CDR3 regions. MiXCR, applied by TCRdb to the multiplex PCR reads, yields one record per CDR3 protein. The sample holds around 430,000 distinct CDR3 sequences; 20% to 25% are singletons and the top ten take roughly 14%. Sequenced here: peripheral blood mononuclear cells (PBMCs), sampled when the disease was refractory, from a patient treated with antithyroid drugs. These receptors came from a female donor with Graves disease.

The chain joins TRBV5-1 to TRBJ2-4; D remains unclear. The CDR3 sequence is 13 residues long. Per germline, CDR1 SGHRS and CDR2 YFSETQ. Trimming pared 1 base from V and 8 bases from J, leaving 10 bases between. The CDR3 here is CASSLWQFDIQYF. CDR3 coding DNA: TGCGCCAGCAGCTTGTGGCAGTTTGACATTCAGTACTTC.

This clonotype was seen repeatedly, ten times or more. The V and J genes are TRBV7-3 and TRBJ2-2; TRBD2 agrees at 7 bases. V shed 4 bases, J shed 3 bases, and the junction held 8 bases outside the gene matches. Germline V gives CDR1 SGHTA, CDR2 FQGTGA. This CDR3 is built from 16 residues. The CDR3, as DNA: TGTGCCAGCAGCTCGAAAGCGGGGTCCGACACCGGGGAGCTGTTTTTT. The encoded protein is CASSSKAGSDTGELFF.

The gene calls are TRBV5-1 and TRBJ2-7; TRBD1 might be the D (5 bases). Germline CDR1 and CDR2: SGHRS and YFSETQ. The CDR3 has 16 residues. The V end was cut by 4 bases, the J end by 3 bases, with 20 bases between. CDR3 DNA: TGCGCCAGCAGCCGTGGGGATCAGGGTGGTTTCTACGAGCAGTACTTC. It is translated as CASSRGDQGGFYEQYF.

V usage is TRBV15 and J usage is TRBJ2-5, with D hard to call. Trimming took 1 base from V and 4 from J, leaving 4 bases between them. This CDR3 is built from 12 residues. Germline V gene data show CDR1 as LNHNV and CDR2 as YYDKDF (reference sequence). The CDR3 loop reads CATSRVGETQYF. The CDR3 bases are TGTGCCACCAGCAGAGTTGGAGAGACCCAGTACTTC.

This clonotype was counted many times. This sequence joins TRBV28 and TRBJ2-7, with no clear D. CDR1 is MDHEN and CDR2 is SYDVKM in the germline V gene. V was cut by 3 bases and J by 0 bases, with 9 bases left in between. The CDR3 has 14 amino acids. CDR3 DNA: TGTGCCAGCAGTTTTCCCGGCAGCTCCTACGAGCAGTACTTC. Amino acid sequence: CASSFPGSSYEQYF.

This clonotype has at least ten counts. The genes are TRBV29-1 and TRBJ1-1; D is ambiguous. The CDR3 has 10 residues. The germline V gene encodes CDR1 SQVTM and CDR2 ANQGSEA. Trimming left V 6 bases short and J 7 bases short, with 9 bases between. CDR3 sequence reads: CSVSDGEAFF. CDR3 nucleotides: TGCAGCGTCTCGGACGGTGAAGCTTTCTTT.

This clonotype came up a few times. The V gene is TRBV19, the J gene TRBJ2-7, with 7 bases identical to TRBD2. Germline trimming cut 3 bases from V and 5 bases from J; bases unmatched to any gene: 7. The CDR3 runs to 14 residues. From germline, CDR1 is LNHDA and CDR2 SQIVND (reference sequence). The CDR3 nucleotides read TGTGCCAGTAGTATGGGCGGGAGTCAGAACGAGCAGTACTTC. The encoded protein is CASSMGGSQNEQYF. Combining the CDR3 with reference TRBV19 and TRBJ2-7 gives the whole variable domain DGGITQSPKYLFRKEGQNVTLSCEQNLNHDAMYWYRQDPGQGLRLIYYSQIVNDFQKGDIAEGYSVSREKKESFPLTVTSAQKNPTAFYLCASSMGGSQNEQYFGPGTRLTVT.

The chain carries TRBV30 and TRBJ2-2, with 7 bases lining up with TRBD1. CDR3 length equals 12 residues. In germline, CDR1 is GTSNPN, CDR2 SVGIG (reference sequence). The V segment lost 5 bases and the J segment 6 bases; nucleotides outside the gene matches: 3. The chain's CDR3 is CAWPQGAGELFF. CDR3 sequence (DNA): TGTGCCTGGCCTCAGGGGGCCGGGGAGCTGTTTTTT.

This clonotype was seen ten or more times. The V call is TRBV7-8, the J call TRBJ2-1, with D possibly matching TRBD1 (5 bases). V lost 8 bases to trimming and J lost 12 bases, with 23 bases between them. Germline V lookup: CDR1 SGHVS, CDR2 FQNEAQ. The CDR3 runs 14 residues. The CDR3 region has the DNA TGTGCCAGCTCGGCCGCACCCAAAGCTAGGGGGCAGTTCTTC. Its protein product is CASSAAPKARGQFF.

This chain links TRBV20-1 with TRBJ2-7; maybe TRBD1 (5 bases). Between the trimmed V and J ends, which lost 4 bases and 7 bases, there was a span of 17 bases. The CDR3 covers 13 residues. Germline CDR1 reads DFQATT; CDR2 reads SNEGSKA (reference sequence). Written as DNA, the CDR3 is TGCAGTGCTAAGCCTATGGGGCGCCGGGAGCAGTACTTC. Translating gives CSAKPMGRREQYF.

This clonotype was observed at least ten times. J is TRBJ1-1 and V is TRBV5-1; TRBD1 matches at 9 bases. Trimming cost V 4 bases and J 2 bases; bases outside gene matches: 3. The CDR3 consists of 14 residues. Germline V gene sequence: CDR1 SGHRS, CDR2 YFSETQ. The DNA for the CDR3 is TGCGCCAGCAGCAGGGGACAGGGTAACACTGAAGCTTTCTTT. As protein: CASSRGQGNTEAFF.

The CDR3 nucleotides are TGCAGCGTTGGAGAGACGCCACCTCCCTACGAGCAGTACTTC. Protein product: CSVGETPPPYEQYF. The chain uses TRBV29-1 and TRBJ2-7; no clear D gene. The CDR3 spans 14 residues. CDR1 and CDR2 from the germline V gene are SQVTM and ANQGSEA. The V end was cut by 4 bases, the J end by 2 bases, with 15 bases between.

This clonotype was seen at least ten times. V is TRBV2 and J is TRBJ1-4, with D perhaps matching TRBD1 (5 bases). Trimming removed 2 bases at V and 8 bases at J, with 15 bases between. The CDR3 spans 15 residues. From germline, CDR1 is SNHLY and CDR2 FYNNEI. Here the CDR3 DNA reads TGTGCCAGCAGTGAAAGAAGGGGATACGACGAAAAACTGTTTTTT. It specifies CASSERRGYDEKLFF.

This clonotype has just a few counts. The rearrangement joins TRBV7-9 to TRBJ1-2; no clear D gene. This CDR3 is built from 16 residues. Germline CDR1 and CDR2: SEHNR and FQNEAQ (reference sequence). V dropped 5 bases and J dropped 3 bases, with 19 bases sitting between them. CDR3: CASSPGSRREDYGYTF. DNA of the CDR3: TGTGCCAGCAGCCCGGGATCCCGTAGGGAGGACTATGGCTACACCTTC.

V and J are TRBV3-1 and TRBJ2-1; 11 bases are a match to TRBD2. V lost 7 bases to trimming and J lost 2 bases; unmatched junction nucleotides: 4. The CDR3 has 15 residues. Germline-derived CDR1 and CDR2 are LGHDT and YNNKEL (reference sequence). In DNA form, the CDR3 reads TGTGCCAGCACCCTACTAGCGGGAGCCTACAATGAGCAGTTCTTC. This sequence encodes CASTLLAGAYNEQFF.

As regards this clonotype: A much larger clonotype is one base distant, so this may be a read error. V is TRBV2 and J is TRBJ2-2; D is uncertain. The CDR3 loop spans 14 amino acids. CDR1 and CDR2 from the germline V gene are SNHLY and FYNNEI. Trimming cost V 8 bases and J 7 bases, with 17 bases left between them. The CDR3 DNA is TGTGCCAGCGGCCGGAACAGTCCGATCGGGGAGCTGTTTTTT. Translation: CASGRNSPIGELFF.

This clonotype was recorded many times. This sequence joins TRBV7-2 and TRBJ1-2, with D hard to call. The CDR3 runs to 14 residues. Germline CDR1 and CDR2: SGHTA and FQGNSA. Deletions cut 5 bases from V and 6 bases from J, with 16 bases between. In DNA, the CDR3 is TGTGCCAGCAGCAATCGTGAAGGACTTCATGGCTACACCTTC. As protein: CASSNREGLHGYTF.

The J gene is TRBJ2-5, the V gene TRBV13; unclear D gene. The germline CDR1 and CDR2 sequences are PRHDT and FYEKMQ (reference sequence). The CDR3 totals 13 residues. V was cut by 3 bases and J by 5 bases, with 10 bases left in between. CDR3 protein: CASSFTVRETQYF. In DNA form, the CDR3 reads TGTGCCAGCAGCTTCACCGTTCGGGAGACCCAGTACTTC.

This clonotype was observed a few times. The chain recombines TRBV9 with TRBJ1-6; D gene ambiguous. The CDR3 is 15 amino acids. CDR1 and CDR2 (germline): SGDLS, YYNGEE. V was clipped by 1 base and J by 0 bases, with 5 bases between them. The CDR3 nucleotides read TGTGCCAGCAGCGTACAGAGCTCCTATAATTCACCCCTCCACTTT. Amino acids: CASSVQSSYNSPLHF.

The V and J genes are TRBV27 and TRBJ2-5, with D possibly TRBD2 on 5 matching bases. The CDR3 spans 13 residues. CDR1 is MNHEY, CDR2 SMNVEV, per germline (reference sequence). V was clipped by 6 bases and J by 5 bases, with 13 bases between them. This chain's CDR3 is CASRPAPGETQYF. CDR3 sequence (DNA): TGTGCCAGCAGACCGGCCCCGGGGGAGACCCAGTACTTC.

This clonotype was observed many times. This chain joins TRBV28 and TRBJ1-4; possible D gene TRBD1, 6 bases. CDR1 MDHEN and CDR2 SYDVKM come from the germline V gene. Between the trimmed V and J ends, which lost 6 bases and 0 bases, there was a span of 11 bases. The CDR3 is made up of 15 amino acids. In DNA form, the CDR3 reads TGTGCCAGCAGCTTAGGGGGGGCAACTAATGAAAAACTGTTTTTT. As protein: CASSLGGATNEKLFF.

This clonotype has a handful of counts. The chain links TRBV10-3 to TRBJ2-7; 14 nucleotides line up with TRBD2. The CDR3 has 14 residues. Germline CDR1 is ENHRY and CDR2 is SYGVKD. J gave up 4 bases and V 6 bases, and 2 bases lay outside the gene matches. CDR3 coding DNA: TGTGCCATCAGCGGGACTAGCGGGAGATACGAGCAGTACTTC. Translation: CAISGTSGRYEQYF.

The table lists this clonotype with a count of one. This chain uses TRBV20-1 with TRBJ2-7, with D unclear. Per the germline V gene, CDR1 is DFQATT and CDR2 is SNEGSKA (reference sequence). With 5 bases removed from V and 2 bases from J, the gap between germline ends came to 16 bases. The CDR3 consists of 14 residues. CDR3 loop: CSASDLIIAYEQYF. The CDR3 DNA follows: TGCAGTGCTTCAGACCTTATAATAGCCTACGAGCAGTACTTC.

This clonotype was observed a few times. V and J are TRBV7-2 and TRBJ1-2; perhaps TRBD1 as D (6 bases). CDR3 size: 15 residues. V gave up 5 bases and J gave up 2 bases, with 15 bases separating them. Germline V gene sequence: CDR1 SGHTA, CDR2 FQGNSA. This chain's CDR3 is CASSTASTGNYGYTF. The CDR3 coding sequence is TGTGCCAGCAGCACAGCCTCGACAGGAAACTATGGCTACACCTTC.

Comment on this clonotype: A much larger clone sits a single nucleotide away, making a read error possible. V and J are TRBV7-6 and TRBJ2-7, with D tentatively TRBD1 or TRBD2 (5 bases each). This CDR3 is built from 11 residues. Per germline, CDR1 SGHVS and CDR2 FNYEAQ. This CDR3 is CASGSGTEQCF. The CDR3 nucleotides are TGTGCCAGCGGTTCAGGGACCGAGCAGTGCTTC.

This clonotype was counted between two and nine times. The chain joins TRBV20-1 to TRBJ1-2, with D perhaps TRBD1 (5 bases). Germline V gene data show CDR1 as DFQATT and CDR2 as SNEGSKA (reference sequence). The CDR3 covers 13 residues. The ends were cut back, 6 bases at V and 8 bases at J, with 19 bases in the middle. CDR3 sequence: CSASLGQSGGYTF. CDR3 coding DNA: TGCAGTGCCTCCCTCGGTCAATCAGGGGGCTACACCTTC.

This clonotype was seen more than once but under ten times. The V call is TRBV9, the J call TRBJ1-2; D is uncertain. The CDR3 length is 15 residues. Trimming shortened V by 0 bases and J by 2 bases, and 11 bases separated the two germline ends. Germline CDR1 is SGDLS and CDR2 is YYNGEE. This chain's CDR3 is CASSVGVGSNYGYTF. CDR3 DNA: TGTGCCAGCAGCGTAGGAGTAGGATCGAACTATGGCTACACCTTC.

Many counts were recorded for this clonotype. This chain joins TRBV27 and TRBJ1-5; 9 bases are shared with TRBD1. V trimming: 2 bases; J trimming: 4 bases; junction bases outside the gene matches: 12. CDR1 is MNHEY, CDR2 SMNVEV, per germline (reference sequence). There are 18 residues in the CDR3. The CDR3 region is CASSLIGGQGIGNQPQHF. The DNA for the CDR3 is TGTGCCAGCAGTTTAATCGGGGGACAGGGAATTGGGAATCAGCCCCAGCATTTT.